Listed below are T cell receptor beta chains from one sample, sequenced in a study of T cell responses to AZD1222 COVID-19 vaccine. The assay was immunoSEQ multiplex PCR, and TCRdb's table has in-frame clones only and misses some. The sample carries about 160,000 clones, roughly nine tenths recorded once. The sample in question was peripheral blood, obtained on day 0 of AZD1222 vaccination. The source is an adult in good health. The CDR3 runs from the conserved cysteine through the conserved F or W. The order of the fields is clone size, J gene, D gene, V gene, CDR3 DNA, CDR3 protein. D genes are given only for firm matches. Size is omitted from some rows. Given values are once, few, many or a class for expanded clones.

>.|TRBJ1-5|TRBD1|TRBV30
TGTGCCTGGACGACAGGGGGCCAGCATTTT
CAWTTGGQHF
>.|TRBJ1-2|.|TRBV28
TGTGCCAGCAGTCAAGGGGGGGGCTATGGCTACACCTTC
CASSQGGGYGYTF
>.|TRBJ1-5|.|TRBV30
TGTGCCTGGAAGCGACAGGGCAATCAGCCCCAGCATTTT
CAWKRQGNQPQHF
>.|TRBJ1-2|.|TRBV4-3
TGCGCCAGCAGCCCGACGGCAGGGAACTATGGCTACACCTTC
CASSPTAGNYGYTF
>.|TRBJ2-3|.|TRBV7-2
TGTGCCAGCAGCTCACAACTATGGCCCACAGATACGCAGTATTTT
CASSSQLWPTDTQYF
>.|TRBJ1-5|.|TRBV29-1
TGCAGCGTTGGGGTAAAGGGGGAGCCCCAGCATTTT
CSVGVKGEPQHF
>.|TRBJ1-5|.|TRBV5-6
TGTGCCAGCAGCTTTGGAGGGGCCGGGCAGCCCCAGCATTTT
CASSFGGAGQPQHF
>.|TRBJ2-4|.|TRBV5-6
TGTGCCAGCAGCCCCGGAGGGGGGGGACTAAAGGTCTCCAAAAACATTCAGTACTTC
CASSPGGGGLKVSKNIQYF
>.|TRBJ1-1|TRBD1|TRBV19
TGTGCCAGTAGTACCCCGGGACAGGGATGGGCGAGCACTGAAGCTTTCTTT
CASSTPGQGWASTEAFF
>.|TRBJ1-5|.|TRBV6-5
TGTGCCAGCAGCGTCCTACAGGGTGGGGGGCCCCAGCATTTT
CASSVLQGGGPQHF
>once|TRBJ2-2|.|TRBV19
TGTGCCAGTAGTAGGAAACGGGAGCTTTCGCTGGGCGGGGAGCTGTTTTTT
CASSRKRELSLGGELFF
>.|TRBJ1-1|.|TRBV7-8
TGTGCCAGCAGCTCAGGATATCTGGGGGCGAAAAGGACCACTGAAGCTTTCTTT
CASSSGYLGAKRTTEAFF
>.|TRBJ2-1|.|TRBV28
TGTGCCAGCGGACAGACCAGGAACTACAATGAGCAGTTCTTC
CASGQTRNYNEQFF
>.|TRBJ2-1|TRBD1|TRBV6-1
TGTGCCAGCAGTGACCGGGACAGGGGTTTTTATGAGCAGTTCTTC
CASSDRDRGFYEQFF
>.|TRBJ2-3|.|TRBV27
TGTGCCAGCAGAGTACGACCCGGTACCACAGATACGCAGTATTTT
CASRVRPGTTDTQYF
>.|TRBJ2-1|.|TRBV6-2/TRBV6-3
TGTGCCAGCAGTTATAGGGGCAGGTACAATGAGCAGTTCTTC
CASSYRGRYNEQFF
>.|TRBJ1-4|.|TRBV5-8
TGTGCCAGCAGCTTGGAAATGAGAGAAAAACTGTTTTTT
CASSLEMREKLFF
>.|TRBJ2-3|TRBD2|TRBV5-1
TGCGCCAGCGGATCGGGCGGGAGTGGGGATACGCAGTATTTT
CASGSGGSGDTQYF
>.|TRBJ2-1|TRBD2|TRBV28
TGTGCCAGCAGTCGTCGACTAGCGGGGGTTGAGCAGTTCTTC
CASSRRLAGVEQFF